The present T cell receptor beta chain was sequenced within a study of T cell repertoires in cytomegalovirus infection. At the level of the study: From public TCR beta signatures came an indication of both CMV infection and matching HLA type.

A note on this clonotype: Its specificity is unknown.

This CDR3 comprises 13 residues. CDR1 is DFQATT and CDR2 is SNEGSKA in the germline V gene (reference sequence). Trimming cost V 3 bases and J 5 bases; bases outside gene matches: 5. TCRdb processed the reads anew with MiXCR; each CDR3 protein has one entry. The sample has some 440,000 distinct CDR3 sequences, about 33% seen once; the top ten hold about an eighth. Study-wide results and caveats: Cumulative frequency (of public TCR beta family members) identified carriers of CMV plus the relevant HLA. Ex vivo responses were dominated by HLA-C-restricted CMV-specific TCR beta clonotypes.

Sequencing was performed on PBMCs. The TCR sequence derives from a human donor in good health (CMV status not recorded). Some clones in this sample may be carry-over from other donors' samples. The rearrangement uses TRBV20-1 and TRBJ2-3; 7 nucleotides align to TRBD1. CDR3 nucleotide sequence: TGCAGTGCTAGCACTCACAGGGGAGATACGCAGTATTTT. It is translated as CSASTHRGDTQYF.